This TCR beta chain stems from a study of T-cell reconstitution after alpha-beta-depleted transplantation in children. The CDR3 is 14 amino acids. Germline V CDR1 and CDR2: DFQATT, SNEGSKA (reference sequence). V was shortened by 1 base and J by 8 bases, with 15 bases between the two germline ends. This clonotype was seen only a few times. Construction of the TCRbeta library involved unique molecular identifiers. TCRdb ran MiXCR on the PCR reads and lists one entry per CDR3 protein. The sample contains around 600,000 distinct CDR3 sequences, roughly a tenth of which appear only once. The V call is TRBV20-1, the J call TRBJ2-1, with TRBD2 as a possible D gene (6 bases). This TCR came from a human donor who donated a stem cell graft to a child with acute myeloid leukemia. The input for sequencing was PBMCs from the stem cell graft donor, taken from the stem cell graft. The CDR3, as DNA: TGCAGTGCTAGAGCGGACTCGCGGAGGGATGAGCAGTTCTTC. It codes for CSARADSRRDEQFF.